Listed below are T cell receptor beta chains from one sample, sequenced in a study of cytomegalovirus exposure and HLA in healthy donors. Using immunoSEQ multiplex PCR, the repertoire was profiled, and TCRdb retains in-frame clones only, with some absent. Of 170,000 or so clones listed, around 77% were seen once; the top ten hold 1%. Sequenced input: PBMCs. These receptors all stem from a woman in her forties or fifties in good health and CMV-seropositive. Each CDR3 is given with its conserved first and last residue. A D gene is named only where the DNA matches it firmly. The listing skips clone size in some rows; elsewhere it reads once, few, many or a size class.

DNA: TGTGCCAGTAGTCGACTAGCGGGCTCCTACGAGCAGTACTTC; CDR3: CASSRLAGSYEQYF; V: TRBV19; D: TRBD2; J: TRBJ2-7; size: NA
DNA: TGTGCCAGCAGTTTTAGTAGGGGAGAGACCCAGTACTTC; CDR3: CASSFSRGETQYF; V: TRBV27; D: NA; J: TRBJ2-5; size: NA
DNA: TGTGCCAGCAGCCTCAGGGGGCCCACTGAAGCTTTCTTT; CDR3: CASSLRGPTEAFF; V: TRBV5-8; D: TRBD1; J: TRBJ1-1; size: few
DNA: TGTGCCAGCAGCCATGACAGAACGGCCAACGTCCTGACTTTC; CDR3: CASSHDRTANVLTF; V: TRBV5-6; D: NA; J: TRBJ2-6; size: few
DNA: TGTGCCAGCTCTCAGACACGATCGTTGTCCCGGGACAACTGGGAGGCCAAAAACATTCAGTACTTC; CDR3: CASSQTRSLSRDNWEAKNIQYF; V: TRBV18; D: NA; J: TRBJ2-4; size: NA
DNA: TGTGCCAGCAGTCAGGGGCCTGATCGTGAAGCTTTCTTT; CDR3: CASSQGPDREAFF; V: TRBV7-3; D: NA; J: TRBJ1-1; size: few
DNA: TGCAGCGTGGGGTCCGGGACAGGGACCGTGAACACTGAAGCTTTCTTT; CDR3: CSVGSGTGTVNTEAFF; V: TRBV29-1; D: TRBD1; J: TRBJ1-1; size: few
DNA: TGTTCCAGCAGCTTAGAAGGGGGCTCCAGCTATGGCTACACCTTC; CDR3: CSSSLEGGSSYGYTF; V: TRBV7-9; D: TRBD1; J: TRBJ1-2; size: few
DNA: TGTTCCAGCAGCTGGACCTGGGGGGAACTGTTTTTT; CDR3: CSSSWTWGELFF; V: TRBV7-9; D: NA; J: TRBJ1-4; size: once
DNA: TGTTCCAGCAGCTCGTGGATGGGCTACATCGCCGACACTGAAGCTTTCTTT; CDR3: CSSSSWMGYIADTEAFF; V: TRBV7-9; D: NA; J: TRBJ1-1; size: once
DNA: TGTGCCAGCAGCTTCTCCGGGACCCTCGGTAGCGGGAACATTCAGTACTTC; CDR3: CASSFSGTLGSGNIQYF; V: TRBV7-2; D: TRBD2; J: TRBJ2-4; size: once
DNA: TGTGCCAGCAGCTCCGGGACAGGGAATCTCTATGGCTACACCTTC; CDR3: CASSSGTGNLYGYTF; V: TRBV5-4; D: TRBD1; J: TRBJ1-2; size: NA
DNA: TGCGCCAGCAGCTTGGCCGACAACACTTACAATGAGCAGTTCTTC; CDR3: CASSLADNTYNEQFF; V: TRBV5-1; D: NA; J: TRBJ2-1; size: NA
DNA: TGTGCCAGCAGCTTACCTTCCTCGGGTTCCGAGCAGTACTTC; CDR3: CASSLPSSGSEQYF; V: TRBV7-9; D: NA; J: TRBJ2-7; size: NA
DNA: TGTGCCAGCAGCCCCCCCCCGGGGTTCGACACTGAAGCTTTCTTT; CDR3: CASSPPPGFDTEAFF; V: TRBV5-4; D: NA; J: TRBJ1-1; size: NA
DNA: TGTGCCAGCAGCCGGTATCAGGGGGCAAGCACTGAAGCTTTCTTT; CDR3: CASSRYQGASTEAFF; V: TRBV5-6; D: TRBD1; J: TRBJ1-1; size: NA
DNA: TGCGCCAGCAGCTTGATTCCTCGTGGGAGCGGCGTATACAATGAGCAGTTCTTC; CDR3: CASSLIPRGSGVYNEQFF; V: TRBV5-1; D: NA; J: TRBJ2-1; size: NA
DNA: TGCGCCAGCAGCCAAGATGAAGGGGCGAGGATGTTCTTC; CDR3: CASSQDEGARMFF; V: TRBV4-3; D: NA; J: TRBJ2-1; size: NA
DNA: TGTGCCAGCAGTTTAGGGTGGACAGGGTCCGAGCAGTACTTC; CDR3: CASSLGWTGSEQYF; V: TRBV28; D: TRBD1; J: TRBJ2-7; size: once
DNA: TGTGCCAGCAGCTTGGACAGGGGGATTACCTACGAGCAGTACTTC; CDR3: CASSLDRGITYEQYF; V: TRBV7-2; D: TRBD1; J: TRBJ2-7; size: NA